What follows is one T cell receptor beta chain and its context. The source of the sample is a study of T cells in tuberculosis. About the research overall: T cells were selected with CD1B tetramers loaded with glucose monomycolate. A South African cohort included IGRA-negative adolescents, latently infected IGRA-positive adolescents and adults with active tuberculosis. Within 7 days of starting treatment, or before, PBMC were stored.

The length of the CDR3 is 13 residues. V shed 4 bases and J shed 7 bases, with 11 bases lying between them. The time point is: new active TB diagnosis, blood taken before or within 7 days of starting treatment. On average roughly 100,000 T cells per donor were immunosequenced. Profiling relied on immunoSEQ multiplex PCR, and the TCRdb table lists in-frame clones only, not all of them. The sample has fewer than 40,000 clones, around 88% seen once. The source material was PBMCs, sampled at tuberculosis diagnosis. This receptor was taken from an adult with tuberculosis. The chain has TRBV23-1 and TRBJ2-1; possible D gene TRBD1, 6 bases. TRBV23-1 is assigned to the ORF class and has an uncertain function. The CDR3 region has the DNA TGCGCCAGCAGTCCTCCTCAGGGGAATGAGCAGTTCTTC. Translated: CASSPPQGNEQFF.